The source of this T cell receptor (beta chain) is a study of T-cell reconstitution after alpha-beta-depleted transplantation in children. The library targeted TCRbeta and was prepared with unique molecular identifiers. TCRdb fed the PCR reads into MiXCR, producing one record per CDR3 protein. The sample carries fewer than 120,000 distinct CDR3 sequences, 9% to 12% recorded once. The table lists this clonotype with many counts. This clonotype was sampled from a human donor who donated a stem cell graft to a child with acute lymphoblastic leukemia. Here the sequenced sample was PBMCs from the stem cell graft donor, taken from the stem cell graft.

The CDR3 here is CASSPGEPVGTDTQYF. The CDR3 DNA reads as TGTGCCAGCAGCCCCGGAGAGCCGGTGGGCACAGATACGCAGTATTTT. This sequence joins TRBV7-3 and TRBJ2-3; D unresolved. This CDR3 contains 16 residues. Trimming took off 5 bases at V and 1 base at J, with 16 bases between the two ends. Germline-derived CDR1 and CDR2 are SGHTA and FQGTGA.